In its sample, the clone carrying this T cell receptor beta chain was seen once. The repertoire was sequenced with immunoSEQ multiplex PCR; TCRdb's copy has only in-frame clones and lacks some. The sample yields roughly 500,000 clones, about 96% seen once. Looked up from germline, CDR1 is SGHRS and CDR2 is YFSETQ. The CDR3 runs 15 residues. These data come from a study of shared clonotypes between healthy human individuals. The chain links TRBV5-1 to TRBJ2-5, with 11 bases aligning to TRBD2. Matching the DNA end better, TRBJ2-7 makes the J call doubtful. Sample: naive CD4+ T cells sorted from blood. Subset indicated: CD45RA+ positively selected. The origin of this receptor is a woman aged 25 to 39 in good health. The CDR3 is CASSLLAGESYEQYF. In DNA, the CDR3 is TGCGCCAGCAGCTTACTAGCGGGAGAGTCCTACGAGCAGTACTTC.